What follows describes a single T cell receptor (beta chain). Its antigen is still unknown. Base qualities are not provided; no much larger clone lies one nucleotide away. This sample stems from a study of shared T cell receptors in the human thymus (dated by TCRdb to about 2021). For the study in its entirety: The study investigated the way shared, self-reactive T-cell receptor alpha chains are produced in the human thymus.

Library method: the immunoSEQ multiplex PCR assay. TCRdb provides this immuneACCESS table in a form limited to in-frame rearrangements. Some clones are lacking; in checked studies, under half of them reflect an unresolved V gene, and why the rest are absent is not known. Here the sample has approximately 760,000 clones; 80% to 90% occur a single time. About 0.011% of the sample is taken by the ten largest. CDR1 is given as SGHDT and CDR2 as YYEEEE, both from the germline V gene. The CDR3 spans 14 residues, from the cysteine through the phenylalanine. Just CDR3 DNA is preserved here, 42 bases in frame from base 1. At the junction V is shortened by 1 base and J by 3 bases, with 10 bases in between. This sample also appeared in a second study, on human thymus T cells. As that second study puts it: Immunologically healthy infants undergoing open corrective cardiac surgery for congenital heart defects in Finland were used as donors. The thymus tissue came from surgical resects taken out during corrective cardiac surgery. V and J gene segment usage appeared biased in both thymic and peripheral blood repertoires. The related research found that thymic TCR repertoires overlapped highly between unrelated individuals. The study used roughly eight infant thymus samples plus four related peripheral blood samples to characterize TCR alpha and beta repertoires. Donor ages ranging from about 7 to 250 days were recorded, and more than 5 male and a couple of female infants were included in the cohort. Thymocytes were freed from the tissue by mechanical means and kept at -70 degrees C as pellets of roughly 9-34 million cells. Genomic DNA was extracted from frozen cell pellets with a QIAsymphony instrument. TCRB and TCRAD loci were amplified from a standardized quantity of quality-controlled genomic DNA using the immunoSEQ multiplex PCR assay. The amplicons covered the V(D)J region and were long enough to include the CDR3 and to identify the V and J genes. Through the commercial immunoSEQ service, the amplicons were sequenced on an Illumina platform. Primer bias and sequencing errors were corrected using previously described methods, and TCRAD and TCRB definitions followed the IMGT database. Analysis of the repertoires was done with immunoSEQ Analyzer 3.0 and VDJTools and included basic statistics, V/J segment usage, diversity estimates, rarefaction and pairwise overlap. Chao1, ChaoE, Efron-Thisted, Shannon and inverse Simpson indices were used to estimate diversity, which was also estimated on datasets down-sampled to the smallest sample. Repertoire overlap was assessed by strict matching of CDR3 nucleotide sequence, V gene and J gene, and clustering was done by Jaccard-based multidimensional scaling. Thymus samples yielded on average around 800,000 unique TCRB clonotypes, compared with 70,000 to 85,000 from blood samples.

This sequence originates from a girl in the first two years of life with a congenital heart defect. Donor details come from another sample of the same person, matched by shared clones. The chain is made from TRBV5-6 and TRBJ2-5; no D segment can be confidently identified. The sample was thymocytes. The CDR3 loop reads CASSLRVAEETQYF. The nucleotides are TGTGCCAGCAGCTTGAGAGTCGCGGAAGAGACCCAGTACTTC.